The source of this T cell receptor (beta chain) is a study of CD8 T cells in Susac syndrome. The V end lost 6 bases, the J end lost 8 bases, and 16 bases lay between the germline ends. The CDR3 totals 14 residues. Per the germline V gene, CDR1 is KGHSH and CDR2 is LQKENI. Only one count was recorded for this clonotype. Its antigen remains unknown. Findings of the study overall: CD4+ T cell repertoires in Susac syndrome exhibited no evidence of clonal expansion.

Random hexamers were used to reverse transcribe the RNA input (about 0.5 to 1 ug). Multiplex immunoSEQ PCR targeted 54 Vbeta and 13 Jbeta TCR beta segments. TCRdb redid the calling of the immunoSEQ multiplex PCR reads with MiXCR, one entry per CDR3 protein. This table has about 200,000 distinct CDR3 sequences, roughly nine tenths appearing once. Through negative isolation, CD4+ and CD8+ T cells were obtained, while TEMRA cells were enriched using FACS. This chain joins TRBV18 and TRBJ1-4, with D tentatively TRBD1 (5 bases). The origin of this receptor is a human donor with Susac syndrome. What was sequenced was CD4+ T cells from PBMCs. CDR3 sequence reads: CASSPIRGYEKLFF. CDR3 in DNA: TGTGCCAGCTCTCCTATACGGGGGTACGAAAAACTGTTTTTT.